A selection of T cell receptor beta chains follows, all from one sample in a study of identical twins. TCRdb used MiXCR to reprocess the 5' RACE reads, holding one entry per CDR3 protein. In the table there are about 470,000 distinct CDR3 sequences, 20% to 25% of which are singletons. The same sample was also studied in work on T cells expressing NK-cell markers.

The sequencing input was CD4+ T cells sorted from blood. Every receptor here comes from a woman under 30 in good health. Each CDR3 is given without its conserved first and last residue.

V	J	CDR3
TRBV12-3/TRBV12-4	TRBJ2-3	ASSFPGQVYTDTQY
TRBV7-2	TRBJ1-5	ASSPNNQPQH
TRBV7-2	TRBJ2-1	ASSLADYNEQF
TRBV20-1	TRBJ2-1	SARVRQAGNEQF
TRBV11-2	TRBJ2-7	ASRRTAYEQY
TRBV20-1	TRBJ2-5	SANRVQETQY
TRBV2	TRBJ1-2	ASSVTGGYGYT
TRBV5-1	TRBJ2-2	ASSLRSLAGTNTGELF
TRBV5-1	TRBJ2-3	ASSLVSDTQY
TRBV5-1	TRBJ2-2	ASMTGTGRSTGELF
TRBV29-1	TRBJ1-2	SVVQGRGYPYGYT
TRBV10-3	TRBJ2-7	AISRGKAYEQY
TRBV20-1	TRBJ2-7	SAPGRGLSYEQY
TRBV30	TRBJ1-1	AWRVTEAF
TRBV12-3/TRBV12-4	TRBJ2-1	ASRRDRGGYNEQF
TRBV5-6	TRBJ2-7	ASSVYPGGNEQY
TRBV11-2	TRBJ2-1	ASSSTGNVRRYNEQF